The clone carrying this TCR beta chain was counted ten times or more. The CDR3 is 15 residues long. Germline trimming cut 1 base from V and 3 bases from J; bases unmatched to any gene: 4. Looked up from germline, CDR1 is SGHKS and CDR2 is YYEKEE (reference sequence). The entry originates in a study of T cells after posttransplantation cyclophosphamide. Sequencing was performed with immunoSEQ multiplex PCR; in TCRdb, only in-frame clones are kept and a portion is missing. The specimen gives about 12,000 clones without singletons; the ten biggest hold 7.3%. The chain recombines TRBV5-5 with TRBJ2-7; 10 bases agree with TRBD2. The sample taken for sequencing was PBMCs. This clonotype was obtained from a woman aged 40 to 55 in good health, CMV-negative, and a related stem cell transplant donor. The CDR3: CASSLLPSGGYEQYF. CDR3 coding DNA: TGTGCCAGCAGCTTGTTGCCTAGCGGGGGCTACGAGCAGTACTTC.